The 19 T cell receptor beta chains given below trace back to one sample, sequenced in a study of CXCR3-negative and CXCR3-positive naive CD8 T cells. Study outcomes and limitations: Researchers report that CXCR3-positive naive cells carry more hydrophobic TRB CDR3s than CXCR3-negative naive cells.

The libraries of TRB cDNA were constructed through 5' RACE using UMI labels. After re-calling the 5' RACE reads, TCRdb lists one entry per CDR3 protein, DNA absent. This listing includes roughly 130,000 distinct CDR3 sequences. Their antigen targets remain unknown. Material for sequencing was naive CXCR3+ CD8+ T cells from blood. Specified subset: CD45RO-CCR7+CD27+CD95- naive CD8+ T cells expressing CXCR3 (TNR3+). Receptor source: a human donor in good health. Some clones in this sample may be carry-over from other donors' samples.

The chain employs TRBV23-1 and TRBJ2-7; lacking DNA, the TRBD2 call made by TCRdb goes unchecked. TRBV23-1 qualifies as an ORF whose function is uncertain. The CDR3 totals 17 residues. CDR3 sequence reads: CASRSGNLAGGSYEQYF.

The chain carries TRBV28 and TRBJ1-1. Germline values: CDR1 MDHEN, CDR2 SYDVKM. The CDR3 has 13 residues. The CDR3 region is CASINDWNTEAFF.

The chain joins TRBV10-2 to TRBJ1-1. The CDR3 length is 15 residues. Germline V CDR1 and CDR2: WSHSY, SAAADI. The CDR3 here is CASSESGRDPFKAFF.

The rearrangement uses TRBV14 and TRBJ1-5. Germline V gene lookup returns CDR1 SGHDN and CDR2 FVKESK. The CDR3 contains 17 residues. The CDR3 here is CASSQVGWSNSNQPQHF.

J is TRBJ2-1 and V is TRBV7-2; TCRdb indicates TRBD2, and absent DNA this call remains unverified. The length of the CDR3 is 15 residues. Germline V lookup: CDR1 SGHTA, CDR2 FQGNSA. This CDR3 is CASSLVGPSYNEQFF.

This sequence joins TRBV29-1 and TRBJ2-1; TCRdb names TRBD1, which stays unverified in the absence of DNA. Germline loops: CDR1 SQVTM, CDR2 ANQGSEA. This CDR3 has 13 amino acids. CDR3 sequence reads: CSVDYRGGDEQFF.

The chain couples TRBV3-1 to TRBJ2-7. The V gene's germline CDR1 is LGHDT and CDR2 YNNKEL (reference sequence). The CDR3 has 14 amino acids. CDR3 sequence reads: CASSQDGGIYEQYF.

J is TRBJ2-7 and V is TRBV12-3 or TRBV12-4; the TRBD1 assignment by TCRdb is unverifiable without DNA. This CDR3 is built from 15 residues. CDR3 region: CASRPQGSSSYEQYF.

The rearrangement joins TRBV28 to TRBJ2-2; absent DNA, TCRdb's TRBD2 call cannot be checked. CDR3 length equals 15 residues. The germline CDR1 and CDR2 sequences are MDHEN and SYDVKM. This chain's CDR3 is CASSLVGRATGELFF.

This sequence joins TRBV7-9 and TRBJ1-4; there is no DNA to check the TCRdb D call of TRBD1. Looked up from germline, CDR1 is SEHNR and CDR2 is FQNEAQ (reference sequence). The CDR3 loop spans 15 amino acids. The CDR3 protein is CASSLSTRQPEKLFF.

The chain recombines TRBV7-9 with TRBJ2-3; TCRdb's assignment of TRBD1 cannot be checked, as there is no DNA. This CDR3 is built from 12 residues. The germline gives CDR1 SEHNR, CDR2 FQNEAQ (reference sequence). The CDR3: CASSSDRYTQYF.

The rearrangement uses TRBV5-1 and TRBJ2-7. In germline, CDR1 is SGHRS, CDR2 YFSETQ. This CDR3 has 14 amino acids. The CDR3 spells CASSLLETLNEQYF.

The rearrangement links TRBV6-1 to TRBJ2-1; the D call from TCRdb, TRBD1, cannot be confirmed without DNA. Germline lookup yields CDR1 MNHNS and CDR2 SASEGT. This CDR3 has 17 amino acids. The CDR3: CATSPPATGITLNEQFF.

CDR3 sequence reads: CASRQRGDGYEQYF. The chain combines TRBV6-2 or TRBV6-3 with TRBJ2-7; TCRdb's assignment of TRBD1 cannot be checked, as there is no DNA. The CDR3 length is 14 residues. Germline V lookup: CDR1 MNHEY, CDR2 SVGEGT.

V usage is TRBV6-5 and J usage is TRBJ2-1; TCRdb gives TRBD2 as the D gene, but with no DNA this cannot be confirmed. Germline V gene lookup returns CDR1 MNHEY and CDR2 SVGAGI. This CDR3 is built from 16 residues. The CDR3: CASSNREGLPYNEQFF.

CDR3 protein: CASTTGEVEQFF. The genes are TRBV6-6 and TRBJ2-1; lacking DNA, the TRBD1 call made by TCRdb goes unchecked. The CDR3 runs to 12 residues. The germline CDR1 and CDR2 sequences are MNHNY and SVGAGI (reference sequence).

This chain connects TRBV6-2 or TRBV6-3 to TRBJ1-1. This CDR3 is built from 11 residues. The germline CDR1 and CDR2 sequences are MNHEY and SVGEGT. The chain's CDR3 is CASIIGLEAFF.

The chain carries TRBV29-1 and TRBJ2-1. Germline V gives CDR1 SQVTM, CDR2 ANQGSEA. The CDR3 covers 14 residues. The CDR3: CSVETVKSYNEQFF.

The chain links TRBV12-3 or TRBV12-4 to TRBJ1-5; the D call of TRBD1 rests on TCRdb alone, since no DNA is present to check it. The CDR3 runs 13 residues. CDR3 sequence: CASSTGLNQPQHF.